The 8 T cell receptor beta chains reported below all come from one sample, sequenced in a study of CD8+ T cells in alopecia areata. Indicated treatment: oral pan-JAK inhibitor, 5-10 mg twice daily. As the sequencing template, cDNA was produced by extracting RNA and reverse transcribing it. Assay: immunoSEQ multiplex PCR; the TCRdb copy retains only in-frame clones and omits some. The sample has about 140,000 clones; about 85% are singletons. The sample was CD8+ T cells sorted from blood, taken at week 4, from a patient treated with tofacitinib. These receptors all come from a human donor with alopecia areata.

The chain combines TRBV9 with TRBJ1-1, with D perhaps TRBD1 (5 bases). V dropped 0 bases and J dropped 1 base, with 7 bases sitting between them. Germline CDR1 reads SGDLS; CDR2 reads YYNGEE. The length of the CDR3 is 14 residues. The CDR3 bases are TGTGCCAGCAGCGTAGGACAGACGAACACTGAAGCTTTCTTT. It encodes CASSVGQTNTEAFF.

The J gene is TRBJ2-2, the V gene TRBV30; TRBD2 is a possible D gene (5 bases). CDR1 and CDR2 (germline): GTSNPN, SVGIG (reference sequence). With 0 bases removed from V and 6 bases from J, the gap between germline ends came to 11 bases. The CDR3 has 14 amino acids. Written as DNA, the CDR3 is TGTGCCTGGAGTGTGGGCCTGCGGGCCGGGGAGCTGTTTTTT. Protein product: CAWSVGLRAGELFF.

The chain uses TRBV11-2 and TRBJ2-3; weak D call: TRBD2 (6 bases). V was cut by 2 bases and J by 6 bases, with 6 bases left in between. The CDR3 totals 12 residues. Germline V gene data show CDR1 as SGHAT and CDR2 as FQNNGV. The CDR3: CASSLSGDTQYF. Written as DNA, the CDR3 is TGTGCCAGCAGCTTAAGCGGGGATACGCAGTATTTT. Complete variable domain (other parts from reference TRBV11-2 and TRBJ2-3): EAGVAQSPRYKIIEKRQSVAFWCNPISGHATLYWYQQILGQGPKLLIQFQNNGVVDDSQLPKDRFSAERLKGVDSTLKIQPAKLEDSAVYLCASSLSGDTQYFGPGTRLTVL.

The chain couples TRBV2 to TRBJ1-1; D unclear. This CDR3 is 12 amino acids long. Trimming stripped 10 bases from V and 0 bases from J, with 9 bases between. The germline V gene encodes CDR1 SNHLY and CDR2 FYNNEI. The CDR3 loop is CAIRTLNTEAFF. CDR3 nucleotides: TGTGCCATCCGAACCCTGAACACTGAAGCTTTCTTT.

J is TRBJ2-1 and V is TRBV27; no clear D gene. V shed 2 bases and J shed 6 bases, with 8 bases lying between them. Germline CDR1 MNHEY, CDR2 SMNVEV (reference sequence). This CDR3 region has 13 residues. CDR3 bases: TGTGCCAGCAGTTTAACCCCTATCAATGAGCAGTTCTTC. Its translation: CASSLTPINEQFF.

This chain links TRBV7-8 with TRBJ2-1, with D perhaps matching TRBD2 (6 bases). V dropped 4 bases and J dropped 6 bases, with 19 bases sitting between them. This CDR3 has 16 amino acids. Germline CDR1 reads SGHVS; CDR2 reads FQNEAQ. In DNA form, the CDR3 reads TGTGCCAGCAGCTCTTGGGTAACGGGGGAGTCCAATGAGCAGTTCTTC. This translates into CASSSWVTGESNEQFF.

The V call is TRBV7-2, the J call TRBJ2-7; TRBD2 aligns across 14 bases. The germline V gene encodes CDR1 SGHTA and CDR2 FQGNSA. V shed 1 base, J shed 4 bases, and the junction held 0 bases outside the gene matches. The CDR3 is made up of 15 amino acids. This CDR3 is CASSLGTSGGYEQYF. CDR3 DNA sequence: TGTGCCAGCAGCTTAGGGACTAGCGGGGGGTACGAGCAGTACTTC.

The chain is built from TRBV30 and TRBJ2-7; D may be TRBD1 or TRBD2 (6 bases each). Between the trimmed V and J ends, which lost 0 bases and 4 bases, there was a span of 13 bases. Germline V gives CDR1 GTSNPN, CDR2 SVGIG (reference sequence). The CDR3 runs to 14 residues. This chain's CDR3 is CAWSVPQGRYEQYF. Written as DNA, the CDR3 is TGTGCCTGGAGTGTACCCCAGGGGAGGTACGAGCAGTACTTC.